A selection of T cell receptor beta chains follows, all from one sample in a study of T-cell reconstitution after alpha-beta-depleted transplantation in children. From the PCR reads, TCRdb called clonotypes with MiXCR, one entry per CDR3 protein. The table shows some 500,000 distinct CDR3 sequences, with approximately 16% occurring only once. The material sequenced was PBMCs from the stem cell graft donor, taken from the stem cell graft. The source of these receptors is a human donor who donated a stem cell graft to a child with acute lymphoblastic leukemia. The CDR3 runs from the conserved cysteine through the conserved F or W. Fields, in order: J gene, D gene, clone size, V gene, CDR3 DNA, CDR3 protein. D genes are given only for firm matches. Only part of the rows carry a size: once, few, many, or a class if the clone is expanded.

TRBJ2-7 - few TRBV7-2 TGTGCCAGCAGCTTAGGAGGGGTACAGTACTTC CASSLGGVQYF
TRBJ1-1 TRBD1 few TRBV20-1 TGCAGTGCTGGGGGACAGGGTACTATGAACACTGAAGCTTTCTTT CSAGGQGTMNTEAFF
TRBJ2-2 - - TRBV29-1 TGCAGCGTTGAGGCAGGGGACACCGGGGAGCTGTTTTTT CSVEAGDTGELFF
TRBJ2-3 TRBD2 few TRBV20-1 TGCAGTGCTAGGGCCCTCCGGCTAGCGGGAGTCTTATCGACAGATACGCAGTATTTT CSARALRLAGVLSTDTQYF
TRBJ2-5 - few TRBV20-1 TGCAGTGCTTACACTCCAGGGATTCCGCTAGAGACCCAGTACTTC CSAYTPGIPLETQYF
TRBJ2-7 TRBD1 - TRBV10-3 TGTGCCATCAGTGAGGCCGGGACAGGGGGTCTCGAGCAGTACTTC CAISEAGTGGLEQYF
TRBJ2-1 - - TRBV5-6 TGTGCCAGCAGCCTGAGGGGGAGAGGACTATTAAGTGAGCAGTTCTTC CASSLRGRGLLSEQFF
TRBJ2-3 - few TRBV29-1 TGCAGCGTTGTCCCAGGGGGGACAGATACGCAGTATTTT CSVVPGGTDTQYF
TRBJ2-2 TRBD1 - TRBV5-1 TGCGCCAGCAGCATGACAGGGTTGGTCGGGGAGCTGTTTTTT CASSMTGLVGELFF
TRBJ1-5 TRBD1 few TRBV27 TGTGCCAGCAGTTTCAGGGGGGAGCAGCCCCAGCATTTT CASSFRGEQPQHF
TRBJ1-6 - few TRBV7-9 TGTGCCAGCAGCCCCTTGGGGGGGAAGGGGTCACCCCTCCACTTT CASSPLGGKGSPLHF
TRBJ2-7 - - TRBV12-3/TRBV12-4 TGTGCCAGCAGTACGGGCAACGCCTACGAGCAGTACTTC CASSTGNAYEQYF
TRBJ1-1 - - TRBV20-1 TGCAGCGCGGGACAATTAACGGGTACTGAAGCTTTCTTT CSAGQLTGTEAFF
TRBJ2-7 TRBD2 - TRBV20-1 TGCAGTGCTTTGAGCGGGGAGGGCTACGAGCAGTACTTC CSALSGEGYEQYF
TRBJ2-7 - - TRBV10-2 TGCGCCAGCAGTGTCTGGAGCCAGCAGTACTTC CASSVWSQQYF
TRBJ2-1 - few TRBV27 TGTGCCACCAGCTTCGGGTGGGAGCAGTTCTTC CATSFGWEQFF
TRBJ2-1 TRBD2 - TRBV5-1 TGCGCCAGCAGCTTGGTAGCCGGGACTAGCGGGAGTCTGAGCTCCTACAATGAGCAGTTCTTC CASSLVAGTSGSLSSYNEQFF
TRBJ1-2 - few TRBV25-1 TGTGCCAGCAGTGATTCACACAGGGATCACACCTTC CASSDSHRDHTF
TRBJ2-1 TRBD2 - TRBV20-1 TGCAGTGCCACGGGAGGGCCATTAAGCGAGCAGTTCTTC CSATGGPLSEQFF
TRBJ1-1 - - TRBV20-1 TGCAGTGCTAGCTCCAGTGCGGCTGAAGCTTTCTTT CSASSSAAEAFF
TRBJ1-2 TRBD1 - TRBV11-1 TGTGCCAGCAGCTCCCTCATCAACAGACAGGGGGCGAAGGAAGGCTACACCTTC CASSSLINRQGAKEGYTF
TRBJ1-5 - - TRBV5-1 TGCGCCAGCAGCTTCGGAGGGGACAATCAGCCCCAGCATTTT CASSFGGDNQPQHF
TRBJ2-3 TRBD1 few TRBV5-1 TGCGCCAGCAGCGGGACAGGGGCAGCGGATACGCAGTATTTT CASSGTGAADTQYF
TRBJ1-1 - - TRBV6-1 TGTGCCAGCAGGCTGACAGGACTCAACACTGAAGCTTTCTTT CASRLTGLNTEAFF
TRBJ2-7 TRBD2 many TRBV12-3/TRBV12-4 TGTGCCAGCAGGGTATGGGAGGGAAACTCCTACGAGCAGTACTTC CASRVWEGNSYEQYF
TRBJ2-7 - few TRBV27 TGTGCCAGCAGTACCCAACCGGGACAGCAGTACTTC CASSTQPGQQYF
TRBJ2-1 - few TRBV12-3/TRBV12-4 TGTGCCAGCAGGCGACTCATCGGCAACGGTCGTGGTGAGCAGTTCTTC CASRRLIGNGRGEQFF
TRBJ2-7 - few TRBV12-3/TRBV12-4 TGTGCCAGCAGTTCCGGGTCTGTCTCCTACGAGCAGTACTTC CASSSGSVSYEQYF
TRBJ2-3 - - TRBV20-1 TGCAGCGCTAGTGGAGGGCAGTATTTT CSASGGQYF
TRBJ2-1 TRBD2 - TRBV5-1 TGCGCCAGCAGCTTGAACGGGGGGTGGGAGCAGTTCTTC CASSLNGGWEQFF
TRBJ2-3 TRBD1 - TRBV5-1 TGCGCCAGCAGCTTCGACAGGGGGACAGATACGCAGTATTTT CASSFDRGTDTQYF
TRBJ2-4 TRBD2 few TRBV20-1 TGCAGTGCTAGAGCCTTGGGGGGGGAAAACATTCAGTACTTC CSARALGGENIQYF